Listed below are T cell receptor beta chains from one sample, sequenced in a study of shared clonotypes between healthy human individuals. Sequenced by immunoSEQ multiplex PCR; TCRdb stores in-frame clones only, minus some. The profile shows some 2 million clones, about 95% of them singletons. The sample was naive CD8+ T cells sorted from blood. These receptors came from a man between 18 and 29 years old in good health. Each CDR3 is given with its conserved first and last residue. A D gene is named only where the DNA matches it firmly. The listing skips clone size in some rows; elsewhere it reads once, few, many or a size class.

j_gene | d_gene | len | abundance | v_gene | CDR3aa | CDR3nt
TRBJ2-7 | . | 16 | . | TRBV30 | CAWSTGHPGPFYEQYF | TGTGCCTGGAGCACGGGACACCCGGGACCTTTTTACGAGCAGTACTTC
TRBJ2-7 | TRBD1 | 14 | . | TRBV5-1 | CASSFWTGDYEQYF | TGCGCCAGCAGTTTTTGGACAGGGGACTACGAGCAGTACTTC
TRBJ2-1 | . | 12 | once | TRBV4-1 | CASSQLSNEQFF | TGCGCCAGCAGCCAATTATCCAATGAGCAGTTCTTC
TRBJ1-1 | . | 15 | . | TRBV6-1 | CASRFLEDMNTEAFF | TGTGCCAGCAGATTTTTGGAGGATATGAACACTGAAGCTTTCTTT
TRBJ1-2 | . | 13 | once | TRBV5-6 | CASNPSGGYGYTF | TGTGCCAGCAACCCGTCTGGAGGCTATGGCTACACCTTC
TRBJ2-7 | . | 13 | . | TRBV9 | CASSVGSIGEQYF | TGTGCCAGCAGCGTAGGATCGATTGGGGAGCAGTACTTC
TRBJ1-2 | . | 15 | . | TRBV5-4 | CASSSPADFNYGYTF | TGTGCCAGCAGCTCACCAGCGGATTTTAACTATGGCTACACCTTC
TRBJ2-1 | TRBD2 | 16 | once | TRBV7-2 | CASSLVVLAGGNEQFF | TGTGCCAGCAGCCTAGTAGTACTAGCGGGGGGAAATGAGCAGTTCTTC
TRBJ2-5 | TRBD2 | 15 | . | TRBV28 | CASSSSGGASETQYF | TGTGCCAGCAGTTCTAGCGGGGGGGCCTCTGAGACCCAGTACTTC
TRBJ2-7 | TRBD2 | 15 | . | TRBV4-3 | CASSQDGLAGGEQYF | TGCGCCAGCAGCCAAGACGGGCTAGCGGGAGGAGAGCAGTACTTC
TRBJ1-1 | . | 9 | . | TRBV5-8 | CASPLGAFF | TGTGCCAGCCCCCTCGGGGCTTTCTTT
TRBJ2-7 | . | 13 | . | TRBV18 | CASSPVGAYEQYF | TGTGCCAGCTCACCAGTGGGAGCCTACGAGCAGTACTTC
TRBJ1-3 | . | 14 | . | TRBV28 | CASSFSSSGNTIYF | TGTGCCAGCAGTTTTTCCAGCTCTGGAAACACCATATATTTT
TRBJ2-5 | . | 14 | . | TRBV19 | CASSLGRGEETQYF | TGTGCCAGTAGTCTCGGCAGGGGAGAGGAGACCCAGTACTTC